A single sample gave rise to the 11 T cell receptor beta chains below, sequenced in a study of cytomegalovirus exposure and HLA in healthy donors. With 60 Vbeta and 13 Jbeta primers, the PCR was carried out. Data came from immunoSEQ multiplex PCR; TCRdb stores just in-frame clones and leaves some out. The repertoire consists of about 100,000 clones, with 82% occurring once and the leading ten covering 2% to 3%. Material for sequencing was PBMCs. The receptor source for this set is a young man in good health and CMV-seropositive.

The chain employs TRBV29-1 and TRBJ1-1, with 9 bases identical to TRBD1. CDR1 is SQVTM and CDR2 is ANQGSEA in the germline V gene. CDR3 length: 14 residues. The V segment lost 4 bases and the J segment 7 bases; nucleotides outside the gene matches: 10. CDR3 DNA: TGCAGCGTTGTCAGGGGACAGGGAAGTAGTGAAGCTTTCTTT. Translated: CSVVRGQGSSEAFF.

This clone was detected only a few times. This rearrangement joins TRBV6-4 to TRBJ2-1, with D possibly TRBD2 on 6 matching bases. CDR1 is MRHNA and CDR2 is SNTAGT in the germline V gene. This CDR3 is 15 amino acids long. V shed 0 bases and J shed 0 bases, with 6 bases lying between them. CDR3 protein: CASSDSSGSYNEQFF. The CDR3 DNA sequence: TGTGCCAGCAGTGACTCTAGCGGCTCCTACAATGAGCAGTTCTTC.

This chain connects TRBV7-9 to TRBJ2-1, with TRBD2 matching over 8 bases. The CDR3 is 14 amino acids. Per germline, CDR1 SEHNR and CDR2 FQNEAQ (reference sequence). V gave up 4 bases and J gave up 10 bases; unmatched junction bases: 9. The CDR3 protein is CASSSVGTRGEQFF. The CDR3 nucleotides are TGTGCCAGCAGCTCAGTCGGGACTAGGGGAGAGCAGTTCTTC. Full variable domain (remainder filled in from reference TRBV7-9 and TRBJ2-1): DTGVSQNPRHKITKRGQNVTFRCDPISEHNRLYWYRQTLGQGPEFLTYFQNEAQLEKSRLLSDRFSAERPKGSFSTLEIQRTEQGDSAMYLCASSSVGTRGEQFFGPGTRLTVL.

This clone showed up just a few times. This chain links TRBV25-1 with TRBJ2-3; perhaps TRBD2 as D (7 bases). Germline values: CDR1 MGHDK, CDR2 SYGVNS. Trimming cost V 10 bases and J 7 bases, with 24 bases left between them. The CDR3 has 15 amino acids. CDR3: CATSRGGGAQNTQYF. In nucleotides, the CDR3 is TGTGCCACCTCAAGAGGGGGGGGTGCACAAAATACGCAGTATTTT.

The chain is built from TRBV6-6 and TRBJ1-3; TRBD1 aligns across 9 bases. Germline values: CDR1 MNHNY, CDR2 SVGAGI (reference sequence). J gave up 4 bases and V 6 bases, and 10 bases lay outside the gene matches. The CDR3 consists of 16 residues. DNA of the CDR3: TGTGCCAGCAGCTCCGGGACAGGGACGTCAGGAAACACCATATATTTT. It encodes CASSSGTGTSGNTIYF.

Regarding this clone: A junction boundary mismatches the germline segment, possibly from a read error. The chain joins TRBV5-4 to TRBJ2-6; 7 nucleotides match TRBD2. The CDR3 runs to 19 residues. CDR1 and CDR2 (germline): SGHNT, YYREEE (reference sequence). The CDR3 here is CASSSKRDQPISGANGLTF. The DNA of the CDR3 is TGTGCCAGCAGCTCGAAGCGGGACCAACCAATCTCTGGGGCCAACGGCCTGACTTTC.

V and J are TRBV5-1 and TRBJ2-7; no reliable D call. This CDR3 region has 12 residues. V lost 1 base, J lost 2 bases, and 4 bases lay in between. CDR1 is SGHRS and CDR2 is YFSETQ in the germline V gene. The CDR3 DNA sequence: TGCGCCAGCAGCTTGACTACCTACGAGCAGTACTTC. It translates to CASSLTTYEQYF.

The sample holds one count of this clone. The V and J genes are TRBV6-1 and TRBJ1-6; TRBD1 is a possible D gene (5 bases). From germline, CDR1 is MNHNS and CDR2 SASEGT. V was pared by 7 bases and J by 4 bases, with 11 bases between. The CDR3 loop spans 14 amino acids. CDR3 bases: TGTGCCAGCACGGGGGGACGATATAATTCACCCCTCCACTTT. Its protein is CASTGGRYNSPLHF.

The chain is built from TRBV2 and TRBJ1-2; perhaps TRBD1 as D (6 bases). V gave up 8 bases and J gave up 7 bases, with 17 bases separating them. CDR3 length: 13 amino acids. Germline V CDR1 and CDR2: SNHLY, FYNNEI. CDR3 in DNA: TGTGCCAGCGCGGACTGGGACACGGCTGGCTACACCTTC. Its translation: CASADWDTAGYTF.

V is TRBV30 and J is TRBJ1-1; D unclear. Germline V gene data show CDR1 as GTSNPN and CDR2 as SVGIG (reference sequence). Between the trimmed V and J ends, which lost 0 bases and 6 bases, there was a span of 5 bases. CDR3 size: 11 residues. The CDR3, as DNA: TGTGCCTGGAGTGTGAGCGCTGAAGCTTTCTTT. It codes for CAWSVSAEAFF. The full variable domain, with the rest looked up from reference TRBV30 and TRBJ1-1, is SQTIHQWPATLVQPVGSPLSLECTVEGTSNPNLYWYRQAAGRGLQLLFYSVGIGQISSEVPQNLSASRPQDRQFILSSKKLLLSDSGFYLCAWSVSAEAFFGQGTRLTVV.

The V gene is TRBV4-1, the J gene TRBJ1-3, with TRBD1 identical over 9 bases. The J segment lost 4 bases and the V segment lost 1 base, leaving 5 bases of the junction unmatched. CDR1 MGHRA and CDR2 YSYEKL come from the germline V gene. The CDR3 runs to 16 residues. The chain's CDR3 is CASSQADRGAGNTIYF. In DNA form, the CDR3 reads TGCGCCAGCAGCCAAGCCGACAGGGGGGCGGGAAACACCATATATTTT.